Presented here are 23 T cell receptor beta chains from one specimen sequenced in a study of human T cells and chemical hapten exposure. Sample time point: patch test 2, 6 weeks after DPC sensitization. Specified treatment: therapeutic diphenylcyclopropenone sensitization with weekly scalp DPC. MiXCR, applied by TCRdb to the RACE reads, yields one record per CDR3 protein. The data show tens of thousands of distinct CDR3 sequences, 8% to 13% seen once. The sample was whole blood, taken in connection with sensitization to the hapten diphenylcyclopropenone (DPC). The receptors stem from a woman aged 50 to 60 with alopecia areata. Some clones in this sample may be carry-over from other donors' samples.

At least ten counts were recorded for this clonotype. V is TRBV7-2 and J is TRBJ2-1; possible D gene TRBD1, 5 bases. Germline-derived CDR1 and CDR2 are SGHTA and FQGNSA. The CDR3 has 13 residues. V lost 2 bases and J lost 6, with 8 bases in between. The CDR3 sequence: CASSLLGVNEQFF. In DNA form, the CDR3 reads TGTGCCAGCAGCTTACTAGGGGTCAATGAGCAGTTCTTC. The full variable domain, completed using reference TRBV7-2 and TRBJ2-1, is GAGVSQSPSNKVTEKGKDVELRCDPISGHTALYWYRQSLGQGLEFLIYFQGNSAPDKSGLPSDRFSAERTGGSVSTLTIQRTQQEDSAVYLCASSLLGVNEQFFGPGTRLTVL.

The rearrangement joins TRBV7-6 to TRBJ2-1, with D possibly matching TRBD1 (5 bases). Between the trimmed V and J ends, which lost 1 base and 9 bases, there was a span of 16 bases. This CDR3 contains 15 residues. Germline V gene lookup returns CDR1 SGHVS and CDR2 FNYEAQ. CDR3 loop: CASSLVAQGRGEQFF. CDR3 sequence (DNA): TGTGCCAGCAGCTTAGTCGCGCAGGGTAGAGGTGAGCAGTTCTTC.

V and J are TRBV25-1 and TRBJ1-2, with D possibly TRBD1 on 5 matching bases. This CDR3 comprises 12 residues. Trimming left V 2 bases short and J 7 bases short, with 8 bases between. In germline, CDR1 is MGHDK, CDR2 SYGVNS. CDR3 bases: TGTGCCAGCAGTGAAGCAGGGAGTGGCTACACCTTC. Protein product: CASSEAGSGYTF.

This clonotype was observed at least ten times. The chain carries TRBV20-1 and TRBJ2-2, with 9 positions matching TRBD2. The germline V gene encodes CDR1 DFQATT and CDR2 SNEGSKA (reference sequence). The CDR3 totals 16 residues. The V and J ends lost 6 bases and 1 base, in that order; junction bases with no gene match: 9. The CDR3 bases are TGCAGTGCCACAAAACTAGCGGGTTTGAACACCGGGGAGCTGTTTTTT. Its protein product is CSATKLAGLNTGELFF.

This clonotype was counted only a few times. The rearrangement uses TRBV2 and TRBJ1-1; the D is unclear. Between the trimmed V and J ends, which lost 3 bases and 10 bases, there was a span of 9 bases. In germline, CDR1 is SNHLY, CDR2 FYNNEI. This CDR3 has 11 amino acids. This chain's CDR3 is CASSDPFTAFF. In DNA form, the CDR3 reads TGTGCCAGCAGTGATCCCTTTACAGCTTTCTTT.

This clonotype was detected many times. This chain joins TRBV29-1 and TRBJ1-1, with D maybe TRBD1 (5 bases). Germline CDR1 is SQVTM and CDR2 is ANQGSEA. This CDR3 contains 13 residues. The V end lost 1 base, the J end lost 4 bases, and 10 bases lay between the germline ends. The CDR3 region has the DNA TGCAGCGTTGAAGGCAGGGAGGGCACTGAAGCTTTCTTT. Translated, it gives CSVEGREGTEAFF.

At least ten counts were recorded for this clonotype. The chain uses TRBV19 and TRBJ1-2, with unresolved D. This CDR3 has 13 residues. The V gene lost 3 bases and the J gene lost 8 bases, with 13 bases spanning the gap. Germline values: CDR1 LNHDA, CDR2 SQIVND (reference sequence). CDR3 nucleotides: TGTGCCAGTAGTATTACGAGGAATCACGGCTACACCTTC. Its protein product is CASSITRNHGYTF.

Only a few counts were recorded for this clonotype. The chain combines TRBV12-5 with TRBJ2-7; D possibly corresponds to TRBD1 (6 bases). V gave up 5 bases and J gave up 6 bases, with 17 bases separating them. CDR3 length: 14 residues. The V gene's germline CDR1 is LGHNT and CDR2 FRNRAP. DNA of the CDR3: TGTGCTAGTGGTAAGACAGGAAAGGTTGGCGAGCAGTACTTC. Translating gives CASGKTGKVGEQYF.

This clonotype was detected a few times. The V and J genes are TRBV5-1 and TRBJ2-7; 8 bases align to TRBD1. The ends lost 4 bases at V and 7 bases at J; junction bases unmatched: 10. CDR1 is SGHRS and CDR2 is YFSETQ in the germline V gene. The CDR3 consists of 14 residues. The CDR3, as DNA: TGCGCCAGCAGCGCAGGGACAGGAGACTGGGAGCAGTACTTC. This gives the protein CASSAGTGDWEQYF.

This clonotype was counted between two and nine times. The CDR3 protein is CSASRSGSKQETQYF. As DNA, the CDR3 is TGCAGTGCTAGTAGAAGCGGGAGTAAACAAGAGACCCAGTACTTC. The chain couples TRBV20-1 to TRBJ2-5; 8 bases agree with TRBD2. Germline V gives CDR1 DFQATT, CDR2 SNEGSKA (reference sequence). This CDR3 spans 15 amino acids. With V trimmed by 3 bases and J by 2 bases, 8 bases remained unmatched.

This clonotype was seen only a few times. The chain is built from TRBV5-8 and TRBJ2-2; D gene unclear. Deletions cut 0 bases from V and 3 bases from J, with 6 bases between. The CDR3 has 14 amino acids. Germline-derived CDR1 and CDR2 are SGHTS and YDEGEE. The CDR3: CASSLDGYTGELFF. The CDR3 DNA sequence: TGTGCCAGCAGCTTGGATGGGTACACCGGGGAGCTGTTTTTT.

V is TRBV5-6 and J is TRBJ1-4; D may be TRBD1 (6 bases). Trimming took 2 bases from V and 5 from J, leaving 7 bases between them. This CDR3 is 13 amino acids long. Germline loops: CDR1 SGHDT, CDR2 YYEEEE. The CDR3 DNA is TGTGCCAGCAGCTTCACAGGGAATGAAAAACTGTTTTTT. It codes for CASSFTGNEKLFF.

This clonotype has ten or more counts. This sequence joins TRBV18 and TRBJ2-2, with a possible D match to TRBD1 (6 bases). This CDR3 region has 16 residues. Trimming shortened V by 4 bases and J by 0 bases, and 12 bases separated the two germline ends. Germline-derived CDR1 and CDR2 are KGHSH and LQKENI. The DNA for the CDR3 is TGTGCCAGCTCACTCCTACAGGGACCGAACACCGGGGAGCTGTTTTTT. Translated, it gives CASSLLQGPNTGELFF.

The sample holds many counts of this clonotype. The chain uses TRBV30 and TRBJ1-5; 9 nucleotides align to TRBD1. The CDR3 loop spans 17 amino acids. The V gene end was trimmed by 1 base and the J gene end by 0 bases; junction bases not matched to a gene: 7. Germline V lookup: CDR1 GTSNPN, CDR2 SVGIG (reference sequence). In DNA form, the CDR3 reads TGTGCCTGGAGTGGGGGACAGGGATCATTTAGCAATCAGCCCCAGCATTTT. The encoded protein is CAWSGGQGSFSNQPQHF.

J is TRBJ1-5 and V is TRBV6-5; D is possibly TRBD1 (5 bases). The V gene lost 0 bases and the J gene lost 6 bases, with 12 bases spanning the gap. The CDR3 length is 15 residues. CDR1 MNHEY and CDR2 SVGAGI come from the germline V gene. CDR3 protein: CASSYSSGIGQPQHF. The CDR3 bases are TGTGCCAGCAGTTACTCTTCAGGGATTGGTCAGCCCCAGCATTTT.

This chain connects TRBV12-3 or TRBV12-4 to TRBJ2-3, with D possibly being TRBD1 (5 bases). CDR3 length: 15 amino acids. V lost 5 bases and J lost 0, with 12 bases in between. CDR3 nucleotides: TGTGCCAGCAGTGAAAGGGGCCCCAGCACAGATACGCAGTATTTT. Residues: CASSERGPSTDTQYF.

This clonotype is classed as medium-sized. The V call is TRBV6-2 or TRBV6-3, the J call TRBJ2-6, with D perhaps matching TRBD2 (5 bases). In germline, CDR1 is MNHEY, CDR2 SVGEGT. CDR3 size: 15 residues. V gave up 7 bases and J gave up 0 bases, with 10 bases separating them. In nucleotides, the CDR3 is TGTGCCAGCACCGCAGGAGGCTCTGGGGCCAACGTCCTGACTTTC. Amino acids: CASTAGGSGANVLTF.

Note on this clonotype: Since a much larger clone is just one base distant, this may be a read error. This chain connects TRBV20-1 to TRBJ2-1; 7 bases agree with TRBD1. CDR1 is DFQATT, CDR2 SNEGSKA, per germline (reference sequence). CDR3 length: 14 residues. The DNA of the CDR3 is TGCGGTGCTAGCAGGGGGACAGCTGGGAATGAGCAGTTCTTC. Amino acids: CGASRGTAGNEQFF.

The V call is TRBV11-2, the J call TRBJ2-4, with D tentatively TRBD2 (5 bases). CDR3 length equals 14 residues. V lost 2 bases to trimming and J lost 8 bases, with 13 bases between them. CDR1 is SGHAT and CDR2 is FQNNGV in the germline V gene. CDR3 nucleotides: TGTGCCAGCAGCTTATCACCGGGGAGTGACATTCAGTACTTC. As protein: CASSLSPGSDIQYF.

This clonotype was detected ten times or more. The rearrangement joins TRBV4-1 to TRBJ1-5; D may be TRBD1 (6 bases). V lost 4 bases and J 5 bases, leaving 12 bases between the germline ends. The germline V gene encodes CDR1 MGHRA and CDR2 YSYEKL. The CDR3 sequence is 14 residues long. The CDR3 coding sequence is TGCGCCAGCAGCCCGGTCAGGGGCGATCAGCCCCAGCATTTT. Protein: CASSPVRGDQPQHF.

This clonotype was seen many times. J is TRBJ2-7 and V is TRBV10-1; 8 nucleotides align to TRBD1. The CDR3 has 15 residues. Germline CDR1 reads WNHNN; CDR2 reads SYGVQD (reference sequence). V lost 2 bases to trimming and J lost 5 bases; unmatched junction nucleotides: 8. The CDR3 DNA sequence: TGCGCCAGCAGTGAGACCGGGACAGGTTTGAACGAGCAGTACTTC. It encodes CASSETGTGLNEQYF.

The J gene is TRBJ1-3, the V gene TRBV20-1; TRBD1 aligns across 8 bases. The CDR3 runs to 17 residues. Germline CDR1 and CDR2: DFQATT and SNEGSKA (reference sequence). V dropped 6 bases and J dropped 2; count of bases not matched to a gene: 15. This chain's CDR3 is CSANNPDRERAGNTIYF. CDR3 in DNA: TGCAGTGCCAACAACCCGGACAGGGAAAGAGCTGGAAACACCATATATTTT.

This clonotype was detected ten times or more. The chain has TRBV15 and TRBJ1-5; D is uncertain. The CDR3 is made up of 15 amino acids. The ends were cut back, 0 bases at V and 3 bases at J, with 9 bases in the middle. From germline, CDR1 is LNHNV and CDR2 YYDKDF (reference sequence). The CDR3 bases are TGTGCCACCAGCAGAGATCGCAGCCCCAATCAGCCCCAGCATTTT. Translation: CATSRDRSPNQPQHF.